Here is one T cell receptor (beta chain) with its context. The data derive from a study of shared clonotypes between healthy human individuals. Several immunoSEQ 96-well plates shared each subset's DNA, each plate a replicate. Authors' processing steps: Quality scores were absent from the junction-only immunoSEQ sequences, so filtering differed. Only in-frame clones appear in the TCRdb table, and some are missing; sequencing was by immunoSEQ multiplex PCR. V, J and clone size are taken as reported in that table, and D and trimming were inferred from the DNA itself. The table has approximately 500,000 clones, less than 85% seen once; the top ten hold over 10%. The ends were cut back, 6 bases at V and 7 bases at J, with 9 bases in the middle. The germline gives CDR1 SEHNR, CDR2 FQNEAQ (reference sequence). The CDR3 consists of 12 residues.

This receptor was taken from a woman aged 40 to 50 in good health. Some clones in this sample may be carry-over from other donors' samples. The chain is built from TRBV7-9 and TRBJ2-2; no clear D gene. Material: PBMCs. The CDR3 reads CASSPTHGELFF. DNA of the CDR3: TGTGCCAGCAGTCCGACCCACGGGGAGCTGTTTTTT.